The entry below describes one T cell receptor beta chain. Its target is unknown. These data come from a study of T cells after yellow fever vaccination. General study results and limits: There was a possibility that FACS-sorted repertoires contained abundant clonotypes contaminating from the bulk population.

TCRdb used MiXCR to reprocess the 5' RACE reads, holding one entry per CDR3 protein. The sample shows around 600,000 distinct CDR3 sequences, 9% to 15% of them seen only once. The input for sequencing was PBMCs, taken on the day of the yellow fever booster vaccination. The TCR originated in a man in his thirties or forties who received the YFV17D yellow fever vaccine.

The CDR3 region has the DNA TGTGCCATCAGTGAGTCGGAGGCGGGAGGGCTACAATTTCAAGAGACCCAGTACTTC. This sequence encodes CAISESEAGGLQFQETQYF. V and J are TRBV10-3 and TRBJ2-5; 9 bases are shared with TRBD2. The J segment lost 2 bases and the V segment lost 0 bases, leaving 13 bases of the junction unmatched. Germline CDR1 ENHRY, CDR2 SYGVKD. This CDR3 region has 19 residues.